A selection of T cell receptor beta chains follows, all from one sample in a study of regulatory T cells in long-lasting Graves disease. TCRdb called the multiplex PCR reads again in MiXCR, with one record for every CDR3 protein. This sample yields roughly 380,000 distinct CDR3 sequences, of which roughly 15% are seen a single time; 22% belongs to the top ten. The sample in question was peripheral blood mononuclear cells (PBMCs), obtained at new diagnosis, from a patient treated with antithyroid drugs. The receptor source for this set is a female donor with Graves disease. Each CDR3 is given with its conserved first and last residue. A D gene is named only where the DNA matches it firmly. Rows may omit the clone size; those that give it use once, few, many or a size class.

once	TRBV6-1	TRBJ2-2	-	CASSEDTRLAGELFF	TGTGCCAGCAGCGAGGACACCCGGCTGGCCGGGGAGCTGTTTTTT
-	TRBV9	TRBJ1-1	TRBD1	CASSPEPGTEAWAFF	TGTGCCAGCAGCCCCGAACCCGGGACAGAAGCCTGGGCTTTCTTT
many	TRBV2	TRBJ2-1	TRBD2	CASSPIAGAHNEQFF	TGTGCCAGCAGCCCCATAGCGGGGGCCCACAATGAGCAGTTCTTC
many	TRBV6-1	TRBJ1-1	-	CASSTPPRGNTEAFF	TGTGCCAGCAGTACACCGCCGAGGGGGAACACTGAAGCTTTCTTT
-	TRBV24-1	TRBJ1-2	-	CATSDPTMGENGYTF	TGTGCCACCAGTGACCCAACTATGGGGGAGAATGGCTACACCTTC
few	TRBV7-9	TRBJ1-2	TRBD1	CASSSTGANYGYTF	TGTGCCAGCAGTAGCACAGGGGCTAACTATGGCTACACCTTC
many	TRBV14	TRBJ2-1	-	CASTRTASPWNEQFF	TGTGCCAGCACCCGGACAGCCTCACCCTGGAATGAGCAGTTCTTC
-	TRBV18	TRBJ1-1	TRBD1	CASSPNDRGVTEAFF	TGTGCCAGCTCCCCCAACGACAGGGGTGTCACTGAAGCTTTCTTT
-	TRBV7-9	TRBJ2-5	TRBD1	CASSPGQGEMETQYF	TGTGCCAGCAGCCCGGGACAGGGGGAGATGGAGACCCAGTACTTC
many	TRBV20-1	TRBJ1-2	TRBD1	CSAGTEGYTF	TGCAGTGCTGGGACAGAAGGCTACACCTTC
many	TRBV5-1	TRBJ2-2	TRBD2	CASSPTSGGAAGELFF	TGCGCCAGCAGCCCCACTAGCGGGGGGGCCGCCGGGGAGCTGTTTTTT
-	TRBV5-4	TRBJ1-3	-	CASSFKGAGNTIYF	TGTGCCAGCAGCTTTAAGGGGGCTGGAAACACCATATATTTT
many	TRBV5-1	TRBJ1-2	TRBD1	CASRGQQGDARYTF	TGCGCCAGCAGGGGACAGCAAGGGGATGCCCGCTACACCTTC
many	TRBV12-3/TRBV12-4	TRBJ1-5	-	CASSWDRGQPQHF	TGTGCCAGCAGTTGGGACCGGGGCCAGCCCCAGCATTTT
few	TRBV28	TRBJ2-7	TRBD2	CASSFPRLAGAYEQYF	TGTGCCAGCAGTTTCCCCCGACTAGCGGGCGCCTACGAGCAGTACTTC
-	TRBV11-2	TRBJ2-1	-	CATMPDVQYNEQFF	TGTGCCACTATGCCCGACGTACAGTACAATGAGCAGTTCTTC
-	TRBV3-1	TRBJ1-6	TRBD1	CASSLLRDRGRKNNSPLHF	TGTGCCAGCAGCCTACTCCGGGACAGGGGCCGAAAGAATAATTCACCCCTCCACTTT
many	TRBV12-3/TRBV12-4	TRBJ2-2	TRBD1	CASSSNRGPYTGELFF	TGTGCCAGCAGTTCTAACAGGGGGCCTTACACCGGGGAGCTGTTTTTT
many	TRBV6-5	TRBJ2-1	TRBD2	CASSYGGRAKDEQFF	TGTGCCAGCAGTTACGGCGGGAGGGCCAAGGATGAGCAGTTCTTC
many	TRBV6-1	TRBJ1-4	-	CASRLRANEKLFF	TGTGCCAGCAGACTACGAGCTAATGAAAAACTGTTTTTT
many	TRBV20-1	TRBJ2-3	TRBD2	CSTGKGLAEITDTQYF	TGCAGTACGGGGAAGGGGCTAGCGGAAATCACAGATACGCAGTATTTT
-	TRBV19	TRBJ1-5	TRBD1	CASSIAPTGQGFLFGNQPQHF	TGTGCCAGTAGTATTGCGCCCACCGGACAGGGGTTCTTGTTTGGCAATCAGCCCCAGCATTTT
many	TRBV12-3/TRBV12-4	TRBJ1-2	-	CASSPGRVTVDYGYTF	TGTGCCAGCAGTCCCGGCAGAGTTACGGTTGACTATGGCTACACCTTC
many	TRBV5-6	TRBJ1-1	-	CASSLIGIGAFF	TGTGCCAGCAGCTTGATAGGGATTGGAGCTTTCTTT
once	TRBV6-1	TRBJ2-7	-	CASSEIAEGGYEQYF	TGTGCCAGCAGTGAAATAGCGGAGGGAGGCTACGAGCAGTACTTC
many	TRBV7-2	TRBJ2-7	TRBD2	CASSPPGLAGGSVEQYF	TGTGCCAGCAGCCCACCGGGACTAGCGGGAGGGTCGGTCGAGCAGTACTTC
many	TRBV3-1	TRBJ2-7	TRBD1	CASSQIQGLIGEQYF	TGTGCCAGCAGCCAGATACAGGGGTTAATCGGAGAGCAGTACTTC
-	TRBV20-1	TRBJ1-1	TRBD1	CSVTGDTEAFF	TGCAGTGTAACAGGGGACACTGAAGCTTTCTTT
-	TRBV7-3	TRBJ2-5	TRBD2	CASSLWVAGGGRETQYF	TGTGCCAGCAGCTTATGGGTAGCGGGGGGCGGAAGGGAGACCCAGTACTTC
many	TRBV19	TRBJ2-3	-	CASSIGTSNTDTQYF	TGTGCCAGTAGTATAGGCACCTCCAACACAGATACGCAGTATTTT
-	TRBV12-3/TRBV12-4	TRBJ2-3	-	CASSLGQAQVQYF	TGTGCCAGCAGTTTGGGCCAAGCCCAGGTCCAGTATTTT
-	TRBV12-3/TRBV12-4	TRBJ1-1	-	CASSLTPTNTEAFF	TGTGCCAGCAGCTTAACTCCGACGAACACTGAAGCTTTCTTT
-	TRBV6-5	TRBJ1-6	TRBD1	CASSYSVGQGVSPLHF	TGTGCCAGCAGTTACTCAGTGGGACAGGGTGTGTCACCCCTCCACTTT
many	TRBV5-1	TRBJ1-4	TRBD1	CASSPDGTGGASTNEKLFF	TGCGCCAGCAGCCCCGACGGGACAGGGGGCGCATCCACTAATGAAAAACTGTTTTTT